The present T cell receptor beta chain was sequenced within a study of CXCR3-negative and CXCR3-positive naive CD8 T cells. Across the study: Overall TRB read output was around 130 million, and each library contained about 1.5 +/- 0.3 million reads. Study-wide points: Naive cells with CXCR3 showed TRB CDR3s that were more hydrophobic than those in CXCR3-negative naive cells. Whereas memory cells differed, naive CXCR3-negative and CXCR3-positive cells shared similar TRBV-TRBJ usage.

Preparation of TRB cDNA libraries relied on 5' RACE carrying UMI labels. Each CDR3 protein gets one entry in TCRdb, which reprocessed the 5' RACE reads and gives no DNA. This sample carries about 92,000 distinct CDR3 sequences, with around 1.7% going to the ten biggest clones. In the case of this clonotype: The antigen remains unidentified.

Germline CDR1 and CDR2: WNHNN and SYGVQD (reference sequence). The CDR3 has 17 residues. This rearrangement joins TRBV10-1 to TRBJ1-2. Sequencing input: naive CXCR3- CD8+ T cells from blood. Subset meaning: CD45RO-CCR7+CD27+CD95- naive CD8+ T cells lacking CXCR3 (TNR3-). The clonotype originates from a human donor in good health. Some clones in this sample may be carry-over from other donors' samples. Here the CDR3 reads CASSESPSSISNYGYTF.